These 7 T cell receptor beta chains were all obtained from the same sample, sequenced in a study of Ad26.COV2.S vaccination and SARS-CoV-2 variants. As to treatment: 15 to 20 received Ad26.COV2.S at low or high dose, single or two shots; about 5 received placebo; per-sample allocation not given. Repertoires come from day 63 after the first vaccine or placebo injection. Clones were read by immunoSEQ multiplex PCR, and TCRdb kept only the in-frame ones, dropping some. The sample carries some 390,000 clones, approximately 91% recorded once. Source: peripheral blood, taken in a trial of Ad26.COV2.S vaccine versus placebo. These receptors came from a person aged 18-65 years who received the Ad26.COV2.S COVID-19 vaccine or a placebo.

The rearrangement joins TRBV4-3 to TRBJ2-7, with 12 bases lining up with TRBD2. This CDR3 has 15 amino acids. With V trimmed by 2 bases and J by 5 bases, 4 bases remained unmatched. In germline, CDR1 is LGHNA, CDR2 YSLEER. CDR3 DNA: TGCGCCAGCAGCCAACGACTAGCGGGAGCGGACGAGCAGTACTTC. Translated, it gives CASSQRLAGADEQYF.

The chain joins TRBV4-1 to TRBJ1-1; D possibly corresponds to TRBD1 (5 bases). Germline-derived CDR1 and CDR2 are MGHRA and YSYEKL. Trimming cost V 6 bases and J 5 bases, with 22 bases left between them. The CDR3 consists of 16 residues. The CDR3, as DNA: TGCGCCAGCAGACTCAGGGCTGCAGGGCTGGGGACTGAAGCTTTCTTT. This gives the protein CASRLRAAGLGTEAFF.

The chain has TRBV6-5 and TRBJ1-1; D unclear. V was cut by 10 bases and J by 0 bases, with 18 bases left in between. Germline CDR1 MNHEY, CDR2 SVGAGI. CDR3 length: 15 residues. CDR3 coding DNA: TGTGCCACCGGAGAAGATGGGGTAATGAACACTGAAGCTTTCTTT. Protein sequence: CATGEDGVMNTEAFF.

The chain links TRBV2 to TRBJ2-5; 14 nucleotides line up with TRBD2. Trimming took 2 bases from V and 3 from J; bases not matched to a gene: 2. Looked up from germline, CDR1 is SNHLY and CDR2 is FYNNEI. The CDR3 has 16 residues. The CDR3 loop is CASSEPGLAGEETQYF. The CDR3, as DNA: TGTGCCAGCAGTGAACCGGGACTAGCGGGAGAAGAGACCCAGTACTTC. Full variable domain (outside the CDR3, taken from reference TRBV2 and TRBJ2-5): EPEVTQTPSHQVTQMGQEVILRCVPISNHLYFYWYRQILGQKVEFLVSFYNNEISEKSEIFDDQFSVERPDGSNFTLKIRSTKLEDSAMYFCASSEPGLAGEETQYFGPGTRLLVL.

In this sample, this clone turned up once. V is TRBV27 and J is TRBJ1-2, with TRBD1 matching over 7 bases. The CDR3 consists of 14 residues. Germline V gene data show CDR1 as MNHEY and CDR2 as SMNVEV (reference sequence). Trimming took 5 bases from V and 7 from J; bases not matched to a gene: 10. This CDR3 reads CASSLRQGIGGYTF. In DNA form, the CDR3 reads TGTGCCAGCAGTCTCCGACAGGGAATAGGTGGCTACACCTTC.

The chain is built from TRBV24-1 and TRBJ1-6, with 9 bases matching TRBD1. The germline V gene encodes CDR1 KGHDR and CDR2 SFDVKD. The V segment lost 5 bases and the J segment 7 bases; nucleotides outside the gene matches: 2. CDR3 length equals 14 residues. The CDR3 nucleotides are TGTGCCACCAGTGGGACAGGGGACAATTCACCCCTCCACTTT. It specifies CATSGTGDNSPLHF.

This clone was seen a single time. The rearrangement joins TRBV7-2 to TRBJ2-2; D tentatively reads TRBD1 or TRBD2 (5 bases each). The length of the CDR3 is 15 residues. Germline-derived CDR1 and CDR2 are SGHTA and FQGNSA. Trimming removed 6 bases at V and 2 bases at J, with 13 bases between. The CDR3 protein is CASRSFGTNTGELFF. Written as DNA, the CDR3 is TGTGCCAGCAGGTCCTTTGGGACCAACACCGGGGAGCTGTTTTTT.